Shown below are 25 T cell receptor beta chains from a single sample sequenced in a study of T cell responses to AZD1222 COVID-19 vaccine. The protocol was immunoSEQ multiplex PCR, while the TCRdb copy is restricted to in-frame clones and leaves out a portion. This table has 150,000 to 200,000 clones, roughly nine tenths appearing once. Sequenced here: peripheral blood, sampled on day 0 of AZD1222 vaccination. The receptor source for this set is an adult in good health.

The rearrangement uses TRBV28 and TRBJ2-2, with D possibly matching TRBD1 (6 bases). The V end was cut by 7 bases, the J end by 4 bases, with 16 bases between. The CDR3 has 15 residues. CDR1 is MDHEN, CDR2 SYDVKM, per germline. The CDR3 DNA reads TGTGCCAGCAAGGTTGGGGGCTCGGGCACCGGGGAGCTGTTTTTT. As protein: CASKVGGSGTGELFF.

This chain uses TRBV19 with TRBJ2-1; possibly TRBD1 for D (6 bases). V was clipped by 7 bases and J by 4 bases, with 20 bases between them. CDR1 is LNHDA and CDR2 is SQIVND in the germline V gene (reference sequence). The CDR3 runs to 16 residues. CDR3: CASTPPGTPFYNEQFF. The DNA for the CDR3 is TGTGCCAGTACCCCTCCCGGGACACCTTTTTACAATGAGCAGTTCTTC.

The CDR3 here is CASSFGPSNGYTF. The CDR3 DNA reads as TGTGCCAGCAGTTTCGGGCCGTCTAATGGCTACACCTTC. V usage is TRBV12-3 or TRBV12-4 and J usage is TRBJ1-2; D gene unclear. This CDR3 region has 13 residues. Between the trimmed V and J ends, which lost 3 bases and 6 bases, there was a span of 11 bases.

V is TRBV6-1 and J is TRBJ1-1; D remains unclear. Germline V gene sequence: CDR1 MNHNS, CDR2 SASEGT. V was cut by 0 bases and J by 5 bases, with 13 bases left in between. The CDR3 covers 15 residues. The CDR3 reads CASSEAVGGSTEAFF. The CDR3 DNA reads as TGTGCCAGCAGTGAAGCAGTGGGAGGATCAACTGAAGCTTTCTTT.

V usage is TRBV6-6 and J usage is TRBJ2-7; TRBD2 matches at 13 bases. The V gene's germline CDR1 is MNHNY and CDR2 SVGAGI (reference sequence). This CDR3 has 17 residues. The V and J ends lost 5 bases and 2 bases, in that order; junction bases with no gene match: 9. CDR3 amino acids: CASSQISGTSGAYEQYF. CDR3 nucleotide sequence: TGTGCCAGCAGTCAAATAAGTGGGACTAGCGGGGCCTACGAGCAGTACTTC.

Here the CDR3 DNA reads TGTGCCAGTAGTATTGGGATTACTTTTTATAGCAATCAGCCCCAGCATTTT. The encoded protein is CASSIGITFYSNQPQHF. This chain links TRBV19 with TRBJ1-5; D is uncertain. Germline loops: CDR1 LNHDA, CDR2 SQIVND (reference sequence). The CDR3 has 17 residues. V was trimmed by 3 bases and J by 0 bases, leaving 15 bases between them.

This chain uses TRBV3-1 (or the pseudogene TRBV3-2) with TRBJ1-4; no definite D call. Germline V gene lookup returns CDR1 LGHDT and CDR2 YNNKEL (reference sequence). This CDR3 comprises 14 residues. The V end was cut by 1 base, the J end by 4 bases, with 7 bases between. The CDR3 reads CASSQGTYNEKLFF. Written as DNA, the CDR3 is TGTGCCAGCAGCCAAGGGACCTATAATGAAAAACTGTTTTTT.

This clone appeared a single time. The J gene is TRBJ2-7, the V gene TRBV27, with TRBD2 identical over 7 bases. Trimming cost V 10 bases and J 5 bases; bases outside gene matches: 20. The CDR3 is 16 amino acids. CDR1 MNHEY and CDR2 SMNVEV come from the germline V gene (reference sequence). As DNA, the CDR3 is TGTGCCACCCGTGGGGCGGGAGCAGGGCCCTCTCACGAGCAGTACTTC. Translating it yields CATRGAGAGPSHEQYF.

V and J are TRBV12-5 and TRBJ2-1; TRBD2 matches at 8 bases. Germline lookup yields CDR1 LGHNT and CDR2 FRNRAP. With 6 bases clipped from V and 8 bases from J, the junction kept 12 bases outside the gene matches. The CDR3 sequence is 15 residues long. The CDR3 region is CASGPGTSPSDEQFF. CDR3 in DNA: TGTGCTAGTGGACCTGGGACTAGTCCTTCCGATGAGCAGTTCTTC.

This chain connects TRBV4-2 to TRBJ1-3; 8 bases map to TRBD1. V was clipped by 1 base and J by 3 bases; unmatched bases: 5. Germline-derived CDR1 and CDR2 are LGHNA and YNFKEQ. CDR3 size: 16 residues. CDR3 sequence (DNA): TGTGCCAGCAGCCAAGTCCAGGGGGCTTTTGGAAACACCATATATTTT. This encodes CASSQVQGAFGNTIYF.

The CDR3 loop reads CASIRVGGDSYEQYF. CDR3 bases: TGTGCCAGCATCCGTGTAGGGGGGGATTCCTACGAGCAGTACTTC. The chain carries TRBV6-5 and TRBJ2-7, with a weak D call TRBD2 (7 bases). Between the trimmed V and J ends, which lost 7 bases and 1 base, there was a span of 17 bases. Germline lookup yields CDR1 MNHEY and CDR2 SVGAGI. CDR3 length: 15 amino acids.

The chain is built from TRBV12-3 or TRBV12-4 and TRBJ2-1; maybe TRBD2 (5 bases). V dropped 6 bases and J dropped 10 bases, with 13 bases sitting between them. The CDR3 length is 12 residues. In DNA, the CDR3 is TGTGCCAGCAGGCCCGTTGGGAGCGAGCAGTTCTTC. It specifies CASRPVGSEQFF.

The chain recombines TRBV3-1 (or the pseudogene TRBV3-2) with TRBJ1-1, with a tentative D call TRBD1 (5 bases). The germline gives CDR1 LGHDT, CDR2 YNNKEL (reference sequence). The ends were cut back, 4 bases at V and 3 bases at J, with 18 bases in the middle. The CDR3 has 16 residues. CDR3 loop: CASSPDQGWGDTEAFF. CDR3 DNA sequence: TGTGCCAGCAGCCCAGACCAGGGATGGGGCGACACTGAAGCTTTCTTT.

V usage is TRBV9 and J usage is TRBJ2-3; the D call may be TRBD1 or TRBD2 (7 bases each). Germline CDR1 reads SGDLS; CDR2 reads YYNGEE. This CDR3 has 13 residues. The V end was cut by 6 bases, the J end by 8 bases, with 16 bases between. The CDR3 region has the DNA TGTGCCAGCACAGGGGGGGGCGGAGGTACGCAGTATTTT. Translating gives CASTGGGGGTQYF. Full variable domain (rest looked up from reference TRBV9 and TRBJ2-3): DSGVTQTPKHLITATGQRVTLRCSPRSGDLSVYWYQQSLDQGLQFLIQYYNGEERAKGNILERFSAQQFPDLHSELNLSSLELGDSALYFCASTGGGGGTQYFGPGTRLTVL.

J is TRBJ1-6 and V is TRBV19; D uncertain. With 5 bases removed from V and 4 bases from J, the gap between germline ends came to 9 bases. Germline values: CDR1 LNHDA, CDR2 SQIVND (reference sequence). This CDR3 spans 14 amino acids. CDR3 in DNA: TGTGCCAGTAGTGCGGGCCTTTATAATTCACCCCTCCACTTT. This gives the protein CASSAGLYNSPLHF.

This clone was seen just once. The V and J genes are TRBV5-6 and TRBJ1-1; unclear D gene. Germline V gene data show CDR1 as SGHDT and CDR2 as YYEEEE. The CDR3 extends over 14 amino acids. V was pared by 4 bases and J by 11 bases, with 21 bases between. The CDR3 region is CASSRSGFVGLAFF. CDR3 sequence (DNA): TGTGCCAGCAGCCGGTCGGGATTTGTTGGTCTCGCTTTCTTT.

This chain uses TRBV5-1 with TRBJ2-7; 8 positions agree with TRBD1. This CDR3 region has 14 residues. With 3 bases clipped from V and 2 bases from J, the junction kept 4 bases outside the gene matches. Germline V gene lookup returns CDR1 SGHRS and CDR2 YFSETQ. Here the CDR3 reads CASSSQGAAYEQYF. The CDR3, as DNA: TGCGCCAGCAGCTCCCAGGGGGCCGCCTACGAGCAGTACTTC.

This chain joins TRBV5-4 and TRBJ2-7, with TRBD1 matching over 11 bases. V trimming: 2 bases; J trimming: 4 bases; junction bases outside the gene matches: 2. The CDR3 sequence is 14 residues long. The germline V gene encodes CDR1 SGHNT and CDR2 YYREEE (reference sequence). Here the CDR3 reads CASSFGTGGYEQYF. The CDR3 DNA is TGTGCCAGCAGCTTCGGGACAGGGGGTTACGAGCAGTACTTC. The entire variable domain, with the rest obtained from reference TRBV5-4 and TRBJ2-7, is as follows: ETGVTQSPTHLIKTRGQQVTLRCSSQSGHNTVSWYQQALGQGPQFIFQYYREEENGRGNFPPRFSGLQFPNYSSELNVNALELDDSALYLCASSFGTGGYEQYFGPGTRLTVT.

V gene TRBV18 combines with J gene TRBJ1-1; unclear D gene. Germline assignment: CDR1 KGHSH and CDR2 LQKENI. The CDR3 totals 14 residues. Trimming removed 6 bases from V and 1 base from J, with 12 bases in between. The CDR3 DNA reads TGTGCCAGCTCGCGGGTGGCGGCGAACACTGAAGCTTTCTTT. Translation gives CASSRVAANTEAFF.

The V and J genes are TRBV29-1 and TRBJ2-1; possibly TRBD2 for D (5 bases). CDR3 length: 15 residues. In germline, CDR1 is SQVTM, CDR2 ANQGSEA. Between the trimmed V and J ends, which lost 4 bases and 12 bases, there was a span of 25 bases. CDR3 protein: CSVGGGGGPEEGQFF. As DNA, the CDR3 is TGCAGCGTTGGAGGAGGCGGCGGGCCCGAGGAAGGGCAGTTCTTC.

The chain carries TRBV5-5 and TRBJ2-1; D gene ambiguous. V was shortened by 4 bases and J by 4 bases, with 12 bases between the two germline ends. The CDR3 sequence is 14 residues long. Germline CDR1 SGHKS, CDR2 YYEKEE (reference sequence). The CDR3 DNA reads TGTGCCAGCAGCCCCGCCCGCTTGTACAATGAGCAGTTCTTC. Protein: CASSPARLYNEQFF.

This clone occurred once. V and J are TRBV19 and TRBJ2-7; TRBD2 matches 7 bases. The CDR3 extends over 13 amino acids. J was trimmed by 6 bases and V by 10 bases; bases with no gene match: 12. Germline V gives CDR1 LNHDA, CDR2 SQIVND (reference sequence). Here the CDR3 reads CATKPPGGFEQYF. The CDR3 DNA follows: TGTGCCACCAAACCCCCGGGAGGTTTCGAGCAGTACTTC.

The chain carries TRBV6-5 and TRBJ1-2; unclear D gene. The CDR3 is 13 amino acids. V was shortened by 7 bases and J by 8 bases, with 17 bases between the two germline ends. Germline V lookup: CDR1 MNHEY, CDR2 SVGAGI. CDR3 residues: CASNRGFGHGYTF. The CDR3 DNA follows: TGTGCCAGCAACCGGGGTTTTGGGCACGGCTACACCTTC.

The sample holds one count of this clone. The chain combines TRBV27 with TRBJ2-7; 10 bases fit TRBD2. Losses at the gene ends were 4 bases for V and 2 bases for J; bases not matched to a gene: 5. This CDR3 region has 15 residues. Germline CDR1 MNHEY, CDR2 SMNVEV (reference sequence). In nucleotides, the CDR3 is TGTGCCAGCAGTTCCAGAGCGGGAGGGACCTACGAGCAGTACTTC. Its protein product is CASSSRAGGTYEQYF.

The chain combines TRBV6-6 with TRBJ1-3, with D tentatively TRBD1 (5 bases). This CDR3 comprises 15 residues. The germline gives CDR1 MNHNY, CDR2 SVGAGI (reference sequence). Between the trimmed V and J ends, which lost 6 bases and 1 base, there was a span of 13 bases. CDR3 coding DNA: TGTGCCAGCAGGGAACCAGGGAAATCTGGAAACACCATATATTTT. Its translation: CASREPGKSGNTIYF.